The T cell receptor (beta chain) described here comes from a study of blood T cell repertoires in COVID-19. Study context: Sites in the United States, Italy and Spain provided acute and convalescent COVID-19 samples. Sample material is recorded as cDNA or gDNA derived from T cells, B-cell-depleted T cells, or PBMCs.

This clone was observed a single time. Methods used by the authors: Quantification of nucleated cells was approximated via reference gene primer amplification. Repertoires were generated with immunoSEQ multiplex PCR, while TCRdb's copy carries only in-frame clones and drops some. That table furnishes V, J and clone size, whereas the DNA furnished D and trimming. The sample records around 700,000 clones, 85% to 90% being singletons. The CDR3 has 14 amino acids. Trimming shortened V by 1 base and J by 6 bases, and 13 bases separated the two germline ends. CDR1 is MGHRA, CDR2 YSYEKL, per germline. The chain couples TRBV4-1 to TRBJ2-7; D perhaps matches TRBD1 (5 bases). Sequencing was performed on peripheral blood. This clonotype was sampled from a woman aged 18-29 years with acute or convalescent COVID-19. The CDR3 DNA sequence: TGCGCCAGCAGCCAAGGGTTTTGGGGCGGCGAGCAGTACTTC. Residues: CASSQGFWGGEQYF.